Sequencing of this T cell receptor (beta chain) was carried out in a study of blood T cell repertoires in COVID-19 (dated by TCRdb to 2020 to 2021). About the study as a whole: Samples covering the acute and convalescent phases of COVID-19 were provided by collaborators in the United States, Italy and Spain. The prospective study material was composed of cDNA or gDNA derived from T cells, B-cell-depleted T cells, or PBMCs. Subjects who had been exposed to COVID-19, were actively infected with it, or had recovered from it provided the deeply sampled blood TCRbeta repertoires that made up the dataset. The repertoires were released in a freely available public database meant as a resource for research on the immune response to SARS-CoV-2. The samples were drawn from two sources: the first 160 participants of the ongoing ImmuneRACE study, and about 1,300 subjects contributed by 6 global collaborators. Nearly every sample came with metadata listing a de-identified subject ID, COVID-19 status, age in years and sex. Where HLA class I and class II types were available, the types were taken from metadata supplied by the sample provider, not from assay-based typing. Overall study results and their limits: How much clinical and demographic metadata was included differed by source and by participant, and the metadata was provided uncurated.

A word on this clone: Its antigen specificity is not known. No base quality information exists; no much larger clone differs at one position.

TCRbeta CDR3 regions were amplified from genomic DNA by means of the immunoSEQ Assay, a bias-controlled multiplex PCR. Turning to the authors' computational methods: The number of nucleated cells in each sample was estimated by amplification of reference gene primers within the assay. To quantify the absolute abundance of each unique TCRbeta CDR3 rearrangement, sequence reads were collapsed and filtered. Productive Simpson clonality was computed per sample as the square root of Simpson's diversity index over productive rearrangements. Entries here come from immuneACCESS through TCRdb and include only in-frame sequences with V and J called. Some clones fail to appear in such tables; in the studies checked, an unresolved V gene covers under half of the shortfall, and the cause of the remainder is unknown. Clone size and the V and J calls come from that table; the DNA yielded D and trimming. The sample table records about 370,000 clones; 90% of these occur just once. The ten largest clones add up to roughly 6.8% of the sample.

Between the V and J ends, shortened by 0 bases and 3 bases respectively, the junction contains 11 bases. From cysteine to phenylalanine, the CDR3 is 16 amino acids long. Kept here is only the CDR3 DNA, which spans 48 bases and is read in frame from base 1. As encoded in the germline V gene, CDR1 is LGHNA while CDR2 is YNFKEQ. Whole blood was collected in K2EDTA tubes by collaborating institutions according to the institutions' own protocols. Collaborator samples were shipped for TCRbeta analysis as frozen whole blood, isolated PBMCs, or DNA extracted from either sample type. Sequencing input: peripheral blood. The source of this sequence is a man younger than 35 with active or convalescent COVID-19. The chain is made from TRBV4-2 and TRBJ1-4, and the D gene may be TRBD1, 5 bases matching. This receptor carries the CDR3 CASSQDVRAANEKLFF. The bases are TGTGCCAGCAGCCAAGATGTCAGGGCGGCTAATGAAAAACTGTTTTTT.